The rows below give T cell receptor beta chains drawn from one sample of a study of cytomegalovirus exposure and HLA in healthy donors. TCRdb keeps only in-frame clones here, not all; method: immunoSEQ multiplex PCR. The listing contains some 130,000 clones. What was sequenced was PBMCs. Source of these receptors: a man aged 18 to 29 in good health and CMV-seronegative. The CDR3 runs from the conserved cysteine through the conserved F or W. The D gene is left open where the match is weak.

d_gene,v_gene,len,j_gene,CDR3nt,CDR3aa
TRBD2,TRBV5-1,19,TRBJ2-7,TGCGCCAGCAGGACAGGCGGCTCGGGACTAGCGGGAGCCTTCGGCGAGCAGTACTTC,CASRTGGSGLAGAFGEQYF
TRBD1,TRBV6-1,15,TRBJ1-5,TGTGCCAGCAGTCCAACCGGGACAGGGAATCAGCCCCAGCATTTT,CASSPTGTGNQPQHF
TRBD1,TRBV7-9,15,TRBJ1-4,TGTGCCAGCAGCCTTGGACAGGCGATTAATGAAAAACTGTTTTTT,CASSLGQAINEKLFF
TRBD2,TRBV9,15,TRBJ2-3,TGTGCCAGCAGCGGAGGGGCGGGAGGGACAGATACGCAGTATTTT,CASSGGAGGTDTQYF
TRBD2,TRBV6-1,14,TRBJ2-3,TGTGCCAGCAATCCGGGAGGGGACACAGATACGCAGTATTTT,CASNPGGDTDTQYF
.,TRBV28,14,TRBJ1-5,TGTGCCAGCATGCCGGACATGAGCAATCAGCCCCAGCATTTT,CASMPDMSNQPQHF
.,TRBV7-3,14,TRBJ2-1,TGTGCCAGCAGCTTAAGATCAGGAAACAATGAGCAGTTCTTC,CASSLRSGNNEQFF
.,TRBV7-2,17,TRBJ1-3,TGTGCCAGCAGCTTAGAGTCACAGGGCAACTCTGGAAACACCATATATTTT,CASSLESQGNSGNTIYF
.,TRBV4-3,15,TRBJ2-2,TGCGCCAGCAGCCAAGGGTTAGAAAACACCGGGGAGCTGTTTTTT,CASSQGLENTGELFF
TRBD1,TRBV7-8,14,TRBJ2-7,TGTGCCAGCAGCTTAGACAGGGGGCAAAGCGAGCAGTACTTC,CASSLDRGQSEQYF
.,TRBV4-1,14,TRBJ2-7,TGCGCCAGCAGCCAAGATCTGGGAGTCGGGGAGCAGTACTTC,CASSQDLGVGEQYF
TRBD1,TRBV29-1,13,TRBJ1-1,TGCAGCGTTACGGACAGGGGCTACACTGAAGCTTTCTTT,CSVTDRGYTEAFF
.,TRBV27,15,TRBJ2-1,TGTGCCAGCAGTCACCCTCGGGGAACCTACAATGAGCAGTTCTTC,CASSHPRGTYNEQFF
TRBD1,TRBV20-1,11,TRBJ2-4,TGCAGTGCTAGACCTGGACAGGGCCAGTACTTC,CSARPGQGQYF
.,TRBV28,16,TRBJ1-2,TGTGCCAGCAACGACCGGGACACCTTCACGTTCTATGGCTACACCTTC,CASNDRDTFTFYGYTF
.,TRBV5-1,13,TRBJ2-7,TGCGCCAGCAGCCAAGACAGTCCCTACGAGCAGTACTTC,CASSQDSPYEQYF